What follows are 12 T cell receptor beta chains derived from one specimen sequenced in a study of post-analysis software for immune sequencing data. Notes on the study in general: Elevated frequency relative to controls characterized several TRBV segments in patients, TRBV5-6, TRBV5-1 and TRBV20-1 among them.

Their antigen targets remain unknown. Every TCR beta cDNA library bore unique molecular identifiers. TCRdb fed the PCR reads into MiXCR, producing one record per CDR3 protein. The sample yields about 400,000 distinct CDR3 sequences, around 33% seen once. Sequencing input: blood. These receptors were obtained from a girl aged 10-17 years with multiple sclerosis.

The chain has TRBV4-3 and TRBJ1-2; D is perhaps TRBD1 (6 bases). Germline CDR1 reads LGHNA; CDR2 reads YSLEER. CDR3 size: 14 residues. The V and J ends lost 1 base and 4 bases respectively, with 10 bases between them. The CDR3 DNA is TGCGCCAGCAGCCAAGTTGAGGACAGCTATGGCTACACCTTC. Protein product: CASSQVEDSYGYTF.

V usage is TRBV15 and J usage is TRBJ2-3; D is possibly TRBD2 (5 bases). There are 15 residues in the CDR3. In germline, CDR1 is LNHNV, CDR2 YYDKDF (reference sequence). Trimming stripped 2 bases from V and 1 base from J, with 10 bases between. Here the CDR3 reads CATSRRPGGTDTQYF. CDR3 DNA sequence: TGTGCCACCAGCAGAAGACCCGGGGGCACAGATACGCAGTATTTT.

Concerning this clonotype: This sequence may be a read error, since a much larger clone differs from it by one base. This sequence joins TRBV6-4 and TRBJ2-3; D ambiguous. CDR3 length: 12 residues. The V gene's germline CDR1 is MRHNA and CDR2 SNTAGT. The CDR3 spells CASGDRTDTQYF. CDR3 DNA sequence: TGTGCCAGCGGTGACCGCACAGATACGCAGTATTTT.

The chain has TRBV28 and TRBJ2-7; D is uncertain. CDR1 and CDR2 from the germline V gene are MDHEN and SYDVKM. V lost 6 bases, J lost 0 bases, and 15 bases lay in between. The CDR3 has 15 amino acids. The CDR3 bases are TGTGCCAGCAGCCCTCGTCAGGTTAGCTCCTACGAGCAGTACTTC. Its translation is CASSPRQVSSYEQYF.

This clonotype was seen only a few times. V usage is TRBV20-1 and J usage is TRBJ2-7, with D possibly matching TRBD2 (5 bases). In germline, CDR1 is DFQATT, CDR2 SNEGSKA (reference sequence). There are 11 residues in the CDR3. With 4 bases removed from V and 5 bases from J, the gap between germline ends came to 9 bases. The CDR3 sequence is CSAKRGNEQYF. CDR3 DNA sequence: TGCAGTGCTAAGAGAGGGAACGAGCAGTACTTC.

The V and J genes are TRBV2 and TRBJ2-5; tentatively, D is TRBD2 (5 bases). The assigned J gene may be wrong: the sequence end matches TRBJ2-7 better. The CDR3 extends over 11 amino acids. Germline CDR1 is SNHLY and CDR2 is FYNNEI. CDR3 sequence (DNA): TGTGCCAGCAGTGGGACTGACGAGCAGTACTTC. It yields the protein CASSGTDEQYF.

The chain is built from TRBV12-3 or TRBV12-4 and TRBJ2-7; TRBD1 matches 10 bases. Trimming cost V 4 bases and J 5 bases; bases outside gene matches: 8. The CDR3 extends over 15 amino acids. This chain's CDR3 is CASSSLPGQGNEQYF. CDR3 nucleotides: TGTGCCAGCAGTTCATTACCGGGACAGGGGAACGAGCAGTACTTC.

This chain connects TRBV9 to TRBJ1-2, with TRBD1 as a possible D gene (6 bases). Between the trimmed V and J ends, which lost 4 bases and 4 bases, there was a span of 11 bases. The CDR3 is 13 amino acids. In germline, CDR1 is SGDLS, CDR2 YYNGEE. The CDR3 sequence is CASSTTGTYGYTF. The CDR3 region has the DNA TGTGCCAGCAGCACCACAGGGACCTATGGCTACACCTTC.

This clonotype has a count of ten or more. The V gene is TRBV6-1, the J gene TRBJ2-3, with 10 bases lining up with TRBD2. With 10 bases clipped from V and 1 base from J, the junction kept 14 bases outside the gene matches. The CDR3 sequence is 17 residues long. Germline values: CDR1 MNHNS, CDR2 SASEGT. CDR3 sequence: CATHLSSLAGGTDTQYF. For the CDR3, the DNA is TGTGCCACTCATCTAAGCTCGCTAGCGGGGGGCACAGATACGCAGTATTTT.

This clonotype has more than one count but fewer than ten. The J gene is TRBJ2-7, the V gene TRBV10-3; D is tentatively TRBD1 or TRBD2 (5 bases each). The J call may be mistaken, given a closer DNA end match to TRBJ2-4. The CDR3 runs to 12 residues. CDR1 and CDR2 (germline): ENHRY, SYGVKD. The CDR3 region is CATGTGRNIQYF. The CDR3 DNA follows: TGTGCCACTGGGACCGGGCGAAACATTCAGTACTTC.

The chain's CDR3 is CSVEGLGQGAYGYTF. CDR3 nucleotides: TGCAGCGTTGAGGGTTTGGGACAGGGGGCCTATGGCTACACCTTC. The chain is built from TRBV29-1 and TRBJ1-2, with 12 nucleotides matching TRBD1. This CDR3 comprises 15 residues. Germline V gene lookup returns CDR1 SQVTM and CDR2 ANQGSEA. With V trimmed by 3 bases and J by 4 bases, 6 bases remained unmatched.

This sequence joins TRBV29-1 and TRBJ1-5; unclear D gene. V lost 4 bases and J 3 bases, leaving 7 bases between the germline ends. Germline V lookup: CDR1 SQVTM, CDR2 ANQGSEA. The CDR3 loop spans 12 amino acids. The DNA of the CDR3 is TGCAGCGTTGGGACGGACAATCAGCCCCAGCATTTT. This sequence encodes CSVGTDNQPQHF.